A selection of T cell receptor beta chains follows, all from one sample in a study of T cell repertoires in cytomegalovirus infection. These TCRs' antigens remain unknown. TCRdb reprocessed the reads via MiXCR and lists one record per CDR3 protein. The table has 900,000 to 950,000 distinct CDR3 sequences, around 30% seen once. Here the sequenced sample was cultured CD8+ T cells from PBMCs, taken from culture after CMV antigen stimulation. The receptors stem from a human donor in good health (CMV status not recorded). Some clones in this sample may be carry-over from other donors' samples. Both conserved end residues are part of each CDR3. D genes are given only for firm matches. Expanded clones get a size class; other rows say once, few or many, or leave the size out.

J,size,V,D,DNA,CDR3
TRBJ2-7,NA,TRBV6-5,TRBD1,TGTGCCAGCAGTTACACAGGGGCCGACGAGCAGTACTTC,CASSYTGADEQYF
TRBJ1-2,NA,TRBV4-3,NA,TGCGCCAGCAGCCCCGGGAGGGACCCGCTCTATGGCTACACCTTC,CASSPGRDPLYGYTF
TRBJ1-2,few,TRBV4-1,NA,TGCGCCAGCAGCCAAAAAGGACAGAGGATTATTCCCGCGGCGGGCTACACCTTC,CASSQKGQRIIPAAGYTF
TRBJ2-1,NA,TRBV9,TRBD1,TGTGCCAGCAGCGTACCTCTGCTGGGACAGGGAAAAGACAATGAGCAGTTCTTC,CASSVPLLGQGKDNEQFF
TRBJ1-2,NA,TRBV19,NA,TGTGCCAGTAGTCAACGGAACTATGGCTACACCTTC,CASSQRNYGYTF
TRBJ1-1,few,TRBV6-6,NA,TGTGCCAGCAGTTACTCGAATCCTCACAGTTCGTTAACTGAAGCTTTCTTT,CASSYSNPHSSLTEAFF
TRBJ2-3,NA,TRBV28,TRBD2,TGTGCCAGCAGTACCCCCGGAACTAGCGGGGGGTGGGAGACAGATACGCAGTATTTT,CASSTPGTSGGWETDTQYF
TRBJ2-1,NA,TRBV20-1,NA,TGCAGTGCTAGAGAGTATGAGCGCGCTGACTTGGATGAGCAGTTCTTC,CSAREYERADLDEQFF
TRBJ1-5,NA,TRBV27,NA,TGTGCCAGCAGTTTCAAGGGAGGATATAGCAATCAGCCCCAGCATTTT,CASSFKGGYSNQPQHF
TRBJ1-1,NA,TRBV15,NA,TGTGCCACCAGCAGTTCGGGCTTATGGAACACTGAAGCTTTCTTT,CATSSSGLWNTEAFF
TRBJ2-1,many,TRBV7-2,NA,TGTGCCAGCAGCCAACCTGGGTCTTACAATGAGCAGTTCTTC,CASSQPGSYNEQFF
TRBJ1-1,NA,TRBV29-1,NA,TGCAGCGTTTCTCACCGGGGGGACACTGAAGCTTTCTTT,CSVSHRGDTEAFF
TRBJ2-7,few,TRBV27,TRBD2,TGTGCCGTCGGGGGAGGGGTCCACGAGCAGTACTTC,CAVGGGVHEQYF
TRBJ2-7,many,TRBV7-9,NA,TGTGCCAGCAGCTTTGAGGGAAGGAACTACGAGCAGTACTTC,CASSFEGRNYEQYF
TRBJ1-5,NA,TRBV27,TRBD1,TGTGCCAGCAGTCCCGGGACAGACCATCAGCCCCAGCATTTT,CASSPGTDHQPQHF
TRBJ2-1,many,TRBV7-6,NA,TGTGCCAGCAGCTTAGCCGGGGATGACTCCTACAATGAGCAGTTCTTC,CASSLAGDDSYNEQFF
TRBJ1-2,NA,TRBV13,NA,TGTGCCAGCAGCATTTGGGCCAGGGTCATCTATGGCTACACCTTC,CASSIWARVIYGYTF
TRBJ2-7,many,TRBV7-9,NA,TGTGCCAGCAGCCTCGGTCCCGGGACCTACTACGAGCAGTACTTC,CASSLGPGTYYEQYF
TRBJ2-1,few,TRBV5-8,NA,TGTGCCAGCAGCTTGTACGGCAGCAATGAGCAGTTCTTC,CASSLYGSNEQFF
TRBJ2-7,few,TRBV27,NA,TGTGCCAGCAGTCCCCTCGTTTCTAGGGCCCTCTCTACGGACCTCTACGAGCAGTACTTC,CASSPLVSRALSTDLYEQYF
TRBJ2-7,NA,TRBV11-3,NA,TGTGCCAGCAGCCCCTCCGATGGCTCCTACGAGCAGTACTTC,CASSPSDGSYEQYF
TRBJ1-1,NA,TRBV20-1,TRBD1,TGCAGTGCTAGAGATTCGAGGCGGGGTTACAGGGGACGGACTGAAGCTTTCTTT,CSARDSRRGYRGRTEAFF
TRBJ2-4,NA,TRBV27,NA,TGTGCCAGCAGTCCCCAAGTTCTAGCCAAAAACATTCAGTACTTC,CASSPQVLAKNIQYF
TRBJ2-7,NA,TRBV7-8,NA,TGTGCCAGCAGCTCCCCCTCGCGGTTTAGGGCCTACGAGCAGTACTTC,CASSSPSRFRAYEQYF
TRBJ1-1,NA,TRBV7-9,TRBD1,TGTGCCACCCAGGGGGTTACTGAAGCTTTCTTT,CATQGVTEAFF
TRBJ1-2,NA,TRBV13,NA,TGTGCCAGCAGCCCGCGGGGCAATGCTATGGGCTACACCTTC,CASSPRGNAMGYTF
TRBJ2-1,NA,TRBV11-3,NA,TGTGCCAGCAGCCCATCGACCCTCGCCTTCGCCAATGAGCAGTTCTTC,CASSPSTLAFANEQFF
TRBJ1-1,NA,TRBV7-9,NA,TGTGCCAGCACCGGGGGCGCGAAAAGGAACACTGAAGCTTTCTTT,CASTGGAKRNTEAFF
TRBJ1-5,NA,TRBV28,NA,TGTGCCAGCAGTTTAAGCAGGGTTAATCAGCCCCAGCATTTT,CASSLSRVNQPQHF
TRBJ2-1,many,TRBV24-1,TRBD1,TGTGCCACCAGTGATCATAACACAGGGGGCTGGGAGCAGTTCTTC,CATSDHNTGGWEQFF
TRBJ2-2,NA,TRBV4-1,TRBD2,TGTGCCAGCAGCCACCAACTAGCGGGGGTCACCGGGGAGCTGTTTTTT,CASSHQLAGVTGELFF
TRBJ1-1,few,TRBV12-3/TRBV12-4,NA,TGTGCCAGCAGTTTTGCTGCTGGGGGGACTGAAGCTTTCTTT,CASSFAAGGTEAFF
TRBJ2-1,NA,TRBV27,NA,TGTGCCAGCAGTTCCCCACCCCGGGCCCCGGGCAATGAGCAGTTCTTC,CASSSPPRAPGNEQFF
TRBJ1-2,NA,TRBV6-6,NA,TGTGCCACCAAGCGTGACTATGGCTACACCTTC,CATKRDYGYTF
TRBJ2-2,NA,TRBV6-8,TRBD1,TGTGCCAGCAGTCCCGTCAGGGGGCTGAGCGGGGAGCTGTTTTTT,CASSPVRGLSGELFF
TRBJ2-3,NA,TRBV5-1,TRBD2,TGCGCCAGCAGCTGGACACTAGCGGGGGGTACAGATACGCAGTATTTT,CASSWTLAGGTDTQYF
TRBJ2-1,many,TRBV18,TRBD2,TGTGCCAGCTCACCACTTCTAGCGGGGGCGGGTGAGCAGTTCTTC,CASSPLLAGAGEQFF
TRBJ1-1,NA,TRBV12-5,TRBD1,TGTGCTAGCTTATCAGGGGGCACTGAAGCTTTCTTT,CASLSGGTEAFF
TRBJ2-3,few,TRBV14,NA,TGTGCCAGCAGCCAAGATATTCGGGCTCCGCAACCTACGCAGTATTTT,CASSQDIRAPQPTQYF
TRBJ2-5,NA,TRBV29-1,TRBD1,TGCAGCGTTGAATGGACAGGGGAGACCCAGTACTTC,CSVEWTGETQYF
TRBJ1-1,NA,TRBV6-5,NA,TGTGCCAGCAGTTACGGTCAGATCCTTATGAACACTGAAGCTTTCTTT,CASSYGQILMNTEAFF
TRBJ2-7,few,TRBV7-2,NA,TGTGCCAGCAGCTTAGCTTGGGGGGGGGCCCACGAGCAGTACTTC,CASSLAWGGAHEQYF
TRBJ2-1,NA,TRBV15,NA,TGTGCCACCAGCAGAGAATGGGGGGCGGGGGCAATGGGTGAGCAGTTCTTC,CATSREWGAGAMGEQFF
TRBJ1-5,NA,TRBV19,NA,TGTGCCAGTACAGTGACAGTGGGCAATCAGCCCCAGCATTTT,CASTVTVGNQPQHF
TRBJ1-5,many,TRBV7-8,NA,TGTGCCAGCAGCTTAGAGGGGCGACAGCCCCAGCATTTT,CASSLEGRQPQHF
TRBJ2-7,few,TRBV14,NA,TGTGCCAGCAGCCAACCGGGGCCCTACGAGCAGTACTTC,CASSQPGPYEQYF
TRBJ1-1,many,TRBV5-6,NA,TGTGCCAGCACCTGGAACACTGAAGCTTTCTTT,CASTWNTEAFF
TRBJ2-3,NA,TRBV27,NA,TGTGCCAGCAGTTTAAAACAGGAGGCGGGCACAGATACGCAGTATTTT,CASSLKQEAGTDTQYF